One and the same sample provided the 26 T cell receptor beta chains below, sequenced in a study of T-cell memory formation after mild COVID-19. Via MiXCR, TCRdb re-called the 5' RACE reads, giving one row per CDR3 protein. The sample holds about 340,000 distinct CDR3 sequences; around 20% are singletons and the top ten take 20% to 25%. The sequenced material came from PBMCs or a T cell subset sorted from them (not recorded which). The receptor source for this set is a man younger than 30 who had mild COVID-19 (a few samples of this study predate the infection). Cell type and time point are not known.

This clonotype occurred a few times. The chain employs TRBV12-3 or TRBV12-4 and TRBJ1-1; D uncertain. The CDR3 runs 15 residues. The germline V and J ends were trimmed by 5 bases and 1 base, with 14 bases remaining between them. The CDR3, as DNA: TGTGCCAGCAGTCCCGGAGAAAGGAGGAACACTGAAGCTTTCTTT. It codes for CASSPGERRNTEAFF.

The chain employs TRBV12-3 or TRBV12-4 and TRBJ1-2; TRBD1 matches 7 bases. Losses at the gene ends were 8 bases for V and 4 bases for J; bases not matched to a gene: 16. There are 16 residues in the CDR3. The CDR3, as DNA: TGTGCCAGCCGCCTCGATTTGGGACAGAGCTTCTATGGCTACACCTTC. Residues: CASRLDLGQSFYGYTF.

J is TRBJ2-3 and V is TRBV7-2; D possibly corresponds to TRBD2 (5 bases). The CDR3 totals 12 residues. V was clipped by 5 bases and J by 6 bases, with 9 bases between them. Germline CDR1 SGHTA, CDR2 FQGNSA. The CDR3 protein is CASSQIADTQYF. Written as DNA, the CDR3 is TGTGCCAGCAGCCAAATAGCGGATACGCAGTATTTT.

Here the CDR3 reads CSAKPPTGAGETQYF. The CDR3, as DNA: TGCAGTGCCAAACCCCCCACGGGGGCGGGTGAGACCCAGTACTTC. The chain combines TRBV20-1 with TRBJ2-5; either TRBD1 or TRBD2 may fit D (6 bases each). The CDR3 consists of 15 residues. In germline, CDR1 is DFQATT, CDR2 SNEGSKA (reference sequence). Trimming took off 6 bases at V and 5 bases at J, with 22 bases between the two ends.

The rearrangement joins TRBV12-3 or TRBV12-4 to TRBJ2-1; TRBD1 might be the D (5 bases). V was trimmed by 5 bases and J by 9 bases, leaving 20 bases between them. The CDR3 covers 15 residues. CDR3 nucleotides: TGTGCCAGCAGTCCCACCAGGGCAGGGTATGGTGAGCAGTTCTTC. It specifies CASSPTRAGYGEQFF.

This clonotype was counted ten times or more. The CDR3 coding sequence is TGTGCCAGCAGCTTGGAGCCGTACAATGAGCAGTTCTTC. Translation: CASSLEPYNEQFF. V usage is TRBV7-9 and J usage is TRBJ2-1; D remains ambiguous. Germline CDR1 SEHNR, CDR2 FQNEAQ (reference sequence). This CDR3 comprises 13 residues. The V gene lost 3 bases and the J gene lost 4 bases, with 7 bases spanning the gap.

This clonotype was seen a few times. The CDR3 loop is CASSPGQYSNQPQHF. In DNA, the CDR3 is TGTGCCAGCAGCCCCGGACAGTATAGCAATCAGCCCCAGCATTTT. The rearrangement uses TRBV6-6 and TRBJ1-5; the D gene is possibly TRBD1 (6 bases). The CDR3 length is 15 residues. The V gene's germline CDR1 is MNHNY and CDR2 SVGAGI (reference sequence). Trimming shortened V by 6 bases and J by 0 bases, and 12 bases separated the two germline ends.

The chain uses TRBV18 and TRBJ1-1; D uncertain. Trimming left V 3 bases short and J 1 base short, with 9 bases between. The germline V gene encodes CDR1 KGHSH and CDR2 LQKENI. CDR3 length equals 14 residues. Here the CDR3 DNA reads TGTGCCAGCTCACCGGAGGGCGCGAACACTGAAGCTTTCTTT. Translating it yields CASSPEGANTEAFF.

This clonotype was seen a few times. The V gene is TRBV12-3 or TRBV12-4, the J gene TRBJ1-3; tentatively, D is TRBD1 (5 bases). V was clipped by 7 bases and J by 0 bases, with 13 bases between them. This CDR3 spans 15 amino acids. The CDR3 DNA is TGTGCCAGCATTTGGGGCTCCGGCTCTGGAAACACCATATATTTT. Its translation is CASIWGSGSGNTIYF.

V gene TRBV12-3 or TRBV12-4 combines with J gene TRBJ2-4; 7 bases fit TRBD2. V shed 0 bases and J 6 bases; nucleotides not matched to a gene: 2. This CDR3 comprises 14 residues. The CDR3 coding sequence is TGTGCCAGCAGTTTAGCCAGGGAGGGAAACATTCAGTACTTC. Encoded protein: CASSLAREGNIQYF.

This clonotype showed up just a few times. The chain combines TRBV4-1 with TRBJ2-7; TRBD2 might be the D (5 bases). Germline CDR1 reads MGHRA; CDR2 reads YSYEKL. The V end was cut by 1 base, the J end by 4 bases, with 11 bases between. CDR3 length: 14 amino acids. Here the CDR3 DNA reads TGCGCCAGCAGCCAAGCCCCCCGGGGTTACGAGCAGTACGTC. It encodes CASSQAPRGYEQYV.

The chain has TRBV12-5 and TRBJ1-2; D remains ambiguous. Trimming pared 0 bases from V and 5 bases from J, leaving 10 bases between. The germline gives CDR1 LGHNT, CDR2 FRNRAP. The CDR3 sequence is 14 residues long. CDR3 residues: CASGLVARSYGYTF. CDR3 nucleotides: TGTGCTAGTGGTTTGGTAGCCAGATCATATGGCTACACCTTC.

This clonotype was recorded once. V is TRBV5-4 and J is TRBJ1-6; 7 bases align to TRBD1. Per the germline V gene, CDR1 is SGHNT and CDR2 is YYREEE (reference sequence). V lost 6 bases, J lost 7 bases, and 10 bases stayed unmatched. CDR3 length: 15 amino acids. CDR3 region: CASKDRPGGNSPLHF. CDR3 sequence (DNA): TGTGCCAGCAAGGACAGGCCCGGAGGGAATTCACCCCTCCACTTT.

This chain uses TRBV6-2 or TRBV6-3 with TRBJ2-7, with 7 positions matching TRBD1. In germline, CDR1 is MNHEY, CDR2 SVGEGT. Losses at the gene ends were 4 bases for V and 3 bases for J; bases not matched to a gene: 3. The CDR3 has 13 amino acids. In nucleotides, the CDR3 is TGTGCCAGCAGTTCGGGACAGCGCTACGAGCAGTACGTC. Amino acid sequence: CASSSGQRYEQYV.

The CDR3 here is CASSYGQGSDTQYF. CDR3 nucleotide sequence: TGTGCCAGCAGCTACGGACAGGGGTCAGATACGCAGTATTTT. The genes are TRBV7-2 and TRBJ2-3; TRBD1 aligns across 9 bases. This CDR3 has 14 amino acids. Losses at the gene ends were 4 bases for V and 4 bases for J; bases not matched to a gene: 3. From germline, CDR1 is SGHTA and CDR2 FQGNSA.

The CDR3 nucleotides read TGCGCCAGCGTCCGGGGGGTGAGAGAGACCCAGTACTTC. Amino acid sequence: CASVRGVRETQYF. The chain has TRBV23-1 and TRBJ2-5; TRBD2 matches 7 bases. TRBV23-1 is sorted into the ORF group, with uncertain function. V trimming: 8 bases; J trimming: 4 bases; junction bases outside the gene matches: 7. The CDR3 length is 13 residues.

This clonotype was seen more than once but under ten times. The CDR3 bases are TGTGCCAGCAGGAACAACAGGGAGCGTTTCTACGAGCAGTACTTC. Its protein is CASRNNRERFYEQYF. The genes are TRBV6-5 and TRBJ2-7, with a weak D call TRBD1 (6 bases). CDR1 and CDR2 (germline): MNHEY, SVGAGI. CDR3 size: 15 residues. V dropped 6 bases and J dropped 3 bases, with 18 bases sitting between them.

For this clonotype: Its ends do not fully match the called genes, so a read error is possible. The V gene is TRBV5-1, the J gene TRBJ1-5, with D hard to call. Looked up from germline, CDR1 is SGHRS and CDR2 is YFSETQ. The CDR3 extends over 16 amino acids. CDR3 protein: CASSVGNTAGNQHQHF. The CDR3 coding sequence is TGCGCCAGCAGCGTCGGGAATACGGCGGGCAATCAGCACCAGCATTTT.

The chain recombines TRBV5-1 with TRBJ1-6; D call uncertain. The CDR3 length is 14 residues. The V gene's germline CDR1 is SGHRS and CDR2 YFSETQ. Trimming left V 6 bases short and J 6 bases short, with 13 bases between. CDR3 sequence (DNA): TGCGCCAGCACTTGGACGGGCCTTAATTCACCCCTCCACTTT. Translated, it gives CASTWTGLNSPLHF.

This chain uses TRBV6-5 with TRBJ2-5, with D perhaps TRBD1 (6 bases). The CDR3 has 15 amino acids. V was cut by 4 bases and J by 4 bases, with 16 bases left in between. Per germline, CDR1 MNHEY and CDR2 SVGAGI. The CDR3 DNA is TGTGCCAGCAGTTCGTTTGGACAGCGTGGAGAGACCCAGTACTTC. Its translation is CASSSFGQRGETQYF.

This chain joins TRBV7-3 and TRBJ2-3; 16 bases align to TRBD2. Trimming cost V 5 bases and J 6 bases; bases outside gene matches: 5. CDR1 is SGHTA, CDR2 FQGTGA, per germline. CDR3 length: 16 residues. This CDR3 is CASSKGLAGGTDTQYF. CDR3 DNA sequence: TGTGCCAGCAGCAAGGGACTAGCGGGGGGGACGGATACGCAGTATTTT.

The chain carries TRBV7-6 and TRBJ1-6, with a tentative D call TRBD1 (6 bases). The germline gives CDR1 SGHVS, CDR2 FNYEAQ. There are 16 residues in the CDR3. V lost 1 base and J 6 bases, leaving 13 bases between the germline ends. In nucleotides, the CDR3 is TGTGCCAGCAGCTTAGACCGGGGGGCTAGTAATTCACCCCTCCACTTT. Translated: CASSLDRGASNSPLHF.

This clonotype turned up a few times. The CDR3 region is CASTIETQYF. As DNA, the CDR3 is TGTGCCAGCACCATAGAGACCCAGTACTTC. The V gene is TRBV5-8, the J gene TRBJ2-5, with no clear D. V gave up 6 bases and J gave up 4 bases, with 4 bases separating them. CDR3 length: 10 amino acids. The V gene's germline CDR1 is SGHTS and CDR2 YDEGEE.

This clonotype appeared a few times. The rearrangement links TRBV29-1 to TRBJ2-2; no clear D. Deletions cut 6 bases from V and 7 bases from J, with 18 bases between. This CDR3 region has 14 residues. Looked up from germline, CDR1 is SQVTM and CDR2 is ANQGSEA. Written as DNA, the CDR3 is TGCAGCGTCACTACAGAAGACCACGTCGGGGAGCTGTTTTTT. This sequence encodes CSVTTEDHVGELFF.

The CDR3 region has the DNA TGTGCCAGCAGTACCCTGGGGACCCACCAAGAGACCCAGTACTTC. Its protein is CASSTLGTHQETQYF. The V and J genes are TRBV6-2 or TRBV6-3 and TRBJ2-5; the D gene could be TRBD1 or TRBD2 (5 bases each). Trimming left V 5 bases short and J 0 bases short, with 13 bases between. The CDR3 length is 15 residues. Germline V CDR1 and CDR2: MNHEY, SVGEGT.

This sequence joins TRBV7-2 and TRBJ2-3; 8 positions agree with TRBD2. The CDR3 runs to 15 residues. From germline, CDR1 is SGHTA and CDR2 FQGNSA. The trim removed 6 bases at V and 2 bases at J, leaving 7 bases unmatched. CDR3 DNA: TGTGCCAGCAGTTACTTAGCGGGGTTCACAGATACGCAGTATTTT. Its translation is CASSYLAGFTDTQYF.